The 9 T cell receptor beta chains given below trace back to one sample, sequenced in a study of shared clonotypes between healthy human individuals. Some clones are missing from TCRdb's copy, which holds only in-frame ones; the method was immunoSEQ multiplex PCR. Of hundreds of thousands of clones in the sample, around 95% are singletons; the top ten hold 0.11%. In the naive CD8 group, cells lacked CD45RO and were positively selected for CCR7, so terminally differentiated effector memory CD45RA+ cells were left out. Sequenced input: naive CD8+ T cells sorted from blood. These receptors all stem from a woman in her thirties in good health.

The chain has TRBV2 and TRBJ2-5, with 7 positions matching TRBD2. The V and J ends lost 8 bases and 5 bases, in that order; junction bases with no gene match: 11. This CDR3 is 14 amino acids long. Germline values: CDR1 SNHLY, CDR2 FYNNEI. The CDR3 DNA sequence: TGTGCCAGCCCTAGAGCGGGACGGCGGGAGACCCAGTACTTC. Amino acids: CASPRAGRRETQYF.

CDR3 DNA sequence: TGTGCCAGCAGTGGGGGGACTAGCGGGAGTCCTTCCACTAATGAAAAACTGTTTTTT. The encoded protein is CASSGGTSGSPSTNEKLFF. V gene TRBV2 combines with J gene TRBJ1-4, with a weak D call TRBD1 (5 bases). The V end was cut by 4 bases, the J end by 2 bases, with 23 bases between. The length of the CDR3 is 19 residues. CDR1 is SNHLY, CDR2 FYNNEI, per germline.

The chain joins TRBV11-1 to TRBJ2-5; 9 bases match TRBD1. CDR3 length equals 15 residues. Trimming cost V 7 bases and J 5 bases; bases outside gene matches: 11. The germline gives CDR1 SGHAT, CDR2 FQDESV (reference sequence). Here the CDR3 DNA reads TGTGCCAGCACCGACTCCGGGACAGGGAGCGAGACCCAGTACTTC. This translates into CASTDSGTGSETQYF.

The chain couples TRBV7-9 to TRBJ2-4; 11 nucleotides agree with TRBD1. With V trimmed by 5 bases and J by 3 bases, 9 bases remained unmatched. Per germline, CDR1 SEHNR and CDR2 FQNEAQ (reference sequence). The CDR3 length is 17 residues. CDR3 region: CASSPGQGASGKNIQYF. DNA of the CDR3: TGTGCCAGCAGCCCCGGACAGGGGGCCTCCGGCAAAAACATTCAGTACTTC.

The CDR3 sequence: CASSQVGFLQETQYF. The CDR3 DNA follows: TGCGCCAGCAGCCAAGTGGGTTTTCTCCAAGAGACCCAGTACTTC. The chain uses TRBV4-1 and TRBJ2-5, with D unresolved. V shed 1 base and J shed 1 base, with 10 bases lying between them. CDR3 size: 15 residues. Germline V lookup: CDR1 MGHRA, CDR2 YSYEKL.

V usage is TRBV27 and J usage is TRBJ1-5; no clear D. From germline, CDR1 is MNHEY and CDR2 SMNVEV (reference sequence). Trimming pared 1 base from V and 4 bases from J, leaving 8 bases between. This CDR3 is 14 amino acids long. CDR3 in DNA: TGTGCCAGCAGTTTATTGGCCGGGAATCAGCCCCAGCATTTT. This gives the protein CASSLLAGNQPQHF.

The chain uses TRBV28 and TRBJ2-7; D may correspond to TRBD1 or TRBD2 (6 bases each). The CDR3 runs 16 residues. V was cut by 8 bases and J by 5 bases, with 25 bases left in between. Per the germline V gene, CDR1 is MDHEN and CDR2 is SYDVKM. The DNA for the CDR3 is TGTGCCAGCGCCATCCCGCGGGGCAGGGGACGCAACGAGCAGTACTTC. Translated: CASAIPRGRGRNEQYF.

V gene TRBV4-1 combines with J gene TRBJ1-1; 8 bases match TRBD1. J gave up 4 bases and V 1 base, and 2 bases lay outside the gene matches. This CDR3 comprises 14 residues. CDR1 and CDR2 from the germline V gene are MGHRA and YSYEKL. This CDR3 reads CASSQVQGVTEAFF. In DNA, the CDR3 is TGCGCCAGCAGCCAAGTACAGGGGGTCACTGAAGCTTTCTTT.

The J gene is TRBJ2-2, the V gene TRBV7-9; D is perhaps TRBD2 (5 bases). Trimming removed 2 bases from V and 7 bases from J, with 8 bases in between. Germline values: CDR1 SEHNR, CDR2 FQNEAQ (reference sequence). The CDR3 is made up of 13 amino acids. The CDR3 is CASSLPAGGELFF. In DNA, the CDR3 is TGTGCCAGCAGCTTACCCGCGGGCGGGGAGCTGTTTTTT.